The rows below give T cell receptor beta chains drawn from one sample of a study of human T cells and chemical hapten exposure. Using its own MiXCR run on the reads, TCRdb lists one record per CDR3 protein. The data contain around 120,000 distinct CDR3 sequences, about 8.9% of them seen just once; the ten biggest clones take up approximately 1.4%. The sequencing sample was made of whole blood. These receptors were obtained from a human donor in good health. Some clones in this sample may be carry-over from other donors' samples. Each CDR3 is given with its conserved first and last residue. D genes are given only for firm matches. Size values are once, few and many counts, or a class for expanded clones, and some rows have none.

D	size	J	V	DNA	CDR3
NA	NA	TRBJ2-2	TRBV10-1	TGCGCCAGCAGTGGCTTCGACTCAAGCACCGGGGAGCTGTTTTTT	CASSGFDSSTGELFF
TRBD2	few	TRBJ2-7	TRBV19	TGTGCCAGTAGTGCCGGGAGGGGCCCCTACGAGCAGTACTTC	CASSAGRGPYEQYF
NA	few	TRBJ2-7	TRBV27	TGTGCCAGCAGTTTAGCCCGGACCCTTCGTGACGAGCAGTACTTC	CASSLARTLRDEQYF
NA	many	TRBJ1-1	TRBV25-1	TGTGCCAGCAGTGAATACAACACTGAAGCTTTCTTT	CASSEYNTEAFF
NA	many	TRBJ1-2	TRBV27	TGTGCCAGCAGGCGGGGTAACTATGGCTACACCTTC	CASRRGNYGYTF
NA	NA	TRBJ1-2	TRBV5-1	TGCGCCAGCAGCTTGGCCCCACAGGCGACCTATGGCTACACCTTC	CASSLAPQATYGYTF
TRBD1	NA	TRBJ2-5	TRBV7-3	TGTGCCAGCAGCCCTCTGCGGGACAGGGTCCAAGAGACCCAGTACTTC	CASSPLRDRVQETQYF
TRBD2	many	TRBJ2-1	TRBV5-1	TGCGCCAGCAGCTTGTCCCTAGCGGGGAACAATGAGCAGTTCTTC	CASSLSLAGNNEQFF
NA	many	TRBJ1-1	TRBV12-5	TGTGCTAGTGAGGGGTCCACTGAAGCTTTCTTT	CASEGSTEAFF
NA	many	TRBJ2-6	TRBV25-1	TGTGCCAGCAGTGAAAGACAGGATGGCTCTGGGGCCAACGTCCTGACTTTC	CASSERQDGSGANVLTF
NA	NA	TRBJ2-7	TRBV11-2	TGTGCCAGCAGCTTAGTTGCGGGTGGCTACGAGCAGTACTTC	CASSLVAGGYEQYF
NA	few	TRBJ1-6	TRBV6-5	TGTGCCAGCAGTTACTCGAGACACCAAGGGATGGGAGATAATTCACCCCTCCACTTT	CASSYSRHQGMGDNSPLHF
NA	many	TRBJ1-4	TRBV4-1	TGCGCCAGCAGCCAAGATCAGGGGCGGATAAGGGAAAAACTGTTTTTT	CASSQDQGRIREKLFF
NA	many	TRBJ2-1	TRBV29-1	TGCAGCGTTGTGGGGGGTGCCTACAATGAGCAGTTCTTC	CSVVGGAYNEQFF
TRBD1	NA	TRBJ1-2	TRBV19	TGTGCCAGTAGCTCCCCAGGGGGCTATGGCTACACCTTC	CASSSPGGYGYTF
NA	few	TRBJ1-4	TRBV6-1	TGTGCCAGCAGTGGGGGATGGACTCTTAATGAAAAACTGTTTTTT	CASSGGWTLNEKLFF
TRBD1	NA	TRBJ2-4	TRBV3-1	TGTGCCAGCAGCCATCCACAACAGAAGACGACGACCGGGACAGGGCTTAACATTCAGTACTTC	CASSHPQQKTTTGTGLNIQYF
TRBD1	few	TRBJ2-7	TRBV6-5	TGTGCCAGCTCAAACCCCCTCGGACAGGGTTACTACGAGCAGTACTTC	CASSNPLGQGYYEQYF
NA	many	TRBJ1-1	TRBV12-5	TGTGCTAGTGGTTTTGGGGGGGCGTTGACGGCTTTCTTT	CASGFGGALTAFF
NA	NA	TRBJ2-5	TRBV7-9	TGTGCCAGCAGCCCCGGGGAGTCGGTTCAAGAGACCCAGTACTTC	CASSPGESVQETQYF
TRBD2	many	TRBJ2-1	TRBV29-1	TGCAGCGTTGCTAGCGGCACTAGCTCCTACAATGAGCAGTTCTTC	CSVASGTSSYNEQFF
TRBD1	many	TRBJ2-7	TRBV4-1	TGCGCCAGCAGCCAGGACCCCGGGACAGTTAACTACGAGCAGTACTTC	CASSQDPGTVNYEQYF
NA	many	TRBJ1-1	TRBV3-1	TGTGCCAGCAGCCATGGACGACACGCTGAAGCTTTCTTT	CASSHGRHAEAFF
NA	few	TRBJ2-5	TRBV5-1	TGCGCCAGCAGCTTGGACAGTACTCAAGAGACCCAGTACTTC	CASSLDSTQETQYF
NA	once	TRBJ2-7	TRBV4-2	TGTGCCAGCAGCCAAGTCGGGGATTACGAGCAGTACTTC	CASSQVGDYEQYF
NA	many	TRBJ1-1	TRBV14	TGTGCCAGCAGCCAAGTTCGGGGCTGGAACACTGAAGCTTTCTTT	CASSQVRGWNTEAFF